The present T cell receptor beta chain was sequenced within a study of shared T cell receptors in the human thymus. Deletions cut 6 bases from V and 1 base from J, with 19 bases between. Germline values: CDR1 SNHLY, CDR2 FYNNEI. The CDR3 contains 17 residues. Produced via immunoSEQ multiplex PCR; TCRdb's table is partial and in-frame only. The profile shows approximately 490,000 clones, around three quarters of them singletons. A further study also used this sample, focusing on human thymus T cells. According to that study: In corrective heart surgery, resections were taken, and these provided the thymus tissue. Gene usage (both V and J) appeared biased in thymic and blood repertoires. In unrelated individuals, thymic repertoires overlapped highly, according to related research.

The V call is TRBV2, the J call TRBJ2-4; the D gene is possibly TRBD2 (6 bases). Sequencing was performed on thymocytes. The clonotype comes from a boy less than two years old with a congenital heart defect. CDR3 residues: CASRGGDPGRAKNIQYF. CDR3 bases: TGTGCCAGCAGAGGAGGGGATCCGGGGAGGGCCAAAAACATTCAGTACTTC.